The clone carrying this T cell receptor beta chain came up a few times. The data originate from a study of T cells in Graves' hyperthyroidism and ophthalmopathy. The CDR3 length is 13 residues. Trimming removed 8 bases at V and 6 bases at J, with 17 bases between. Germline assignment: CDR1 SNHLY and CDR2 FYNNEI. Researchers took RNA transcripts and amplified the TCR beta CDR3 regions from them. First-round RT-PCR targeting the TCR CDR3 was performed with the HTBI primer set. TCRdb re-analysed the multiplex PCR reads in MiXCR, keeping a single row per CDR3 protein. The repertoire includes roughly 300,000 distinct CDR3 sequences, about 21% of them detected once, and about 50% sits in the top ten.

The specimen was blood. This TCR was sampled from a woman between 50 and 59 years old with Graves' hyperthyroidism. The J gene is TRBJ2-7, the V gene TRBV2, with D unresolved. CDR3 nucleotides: TGTGCCAGCGGCATCAAGAAGACCTCCGAGCAGTACTTC. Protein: CASGIKKTSEQYF.